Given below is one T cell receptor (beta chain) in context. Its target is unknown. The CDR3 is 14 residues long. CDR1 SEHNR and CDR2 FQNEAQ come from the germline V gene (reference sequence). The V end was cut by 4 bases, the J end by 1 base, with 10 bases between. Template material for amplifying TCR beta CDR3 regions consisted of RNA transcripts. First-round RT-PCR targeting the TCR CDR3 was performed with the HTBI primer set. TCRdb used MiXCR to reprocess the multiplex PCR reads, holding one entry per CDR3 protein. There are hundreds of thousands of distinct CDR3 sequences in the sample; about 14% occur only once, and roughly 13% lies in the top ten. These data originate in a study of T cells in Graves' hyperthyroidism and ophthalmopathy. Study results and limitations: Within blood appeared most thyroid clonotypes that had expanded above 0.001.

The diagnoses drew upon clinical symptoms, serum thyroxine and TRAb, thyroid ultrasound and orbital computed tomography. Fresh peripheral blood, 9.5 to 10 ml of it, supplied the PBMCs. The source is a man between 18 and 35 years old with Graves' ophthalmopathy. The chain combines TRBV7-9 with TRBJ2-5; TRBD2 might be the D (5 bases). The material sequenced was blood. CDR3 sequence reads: CASSSDWGQETQYF. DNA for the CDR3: TGTGCCAGCAGCTCGGACTGGGGCCAAGAGACCCAGTACTTC.